This T cell receptor (beta chain) was sequenced during a study of blood T cell repertoires in COVID-19. Enrolled through a virtual design, the participants were between 18 and 89 years of age and came from around 25 US areas. Some clones are missing from TCRdb's copy, which holds only in-frame ones; the method was immunoSEQ multiplex PCR. The sample records approximately 390,000 clones, 88% being singletons. As concerns this clone: The junction shows a germline mismatch at one end, possibly a read error.

CDR1 MNHNS and CDR2 SASEGT come from the germline V gene. The CDR3 length is 15 residues. This receptor was identified in a woman aged 40 to 50 with acute COVID-19. The chain links TRBV6-1 to TRBJ1-4; 9 nucleotides align to TRBD1. Specimen: PBMCs or T cells enriched from blood (not recorded which). In DNA form, the CDR3 reads TGTGCCAGCACTGAACCCCTACAGGGGGCTGAAAAACTGTTTTTT. Protein product: CASTEPLQGAEKLFF.